A selection of T cell receptor beta chains follows, all from one sample in a study of a mutant IDH1 vaccine in newly diagnosed glioma. TCRdb keeps only in-frame clones here, not all; method: immunoSEQ multiplex PCR. The sample consists of some 44,000 clones, around 83% of them appearing once. Their specific antigens are unknown. Sequenced here: PBMCs, sampled from a glioma patient whose treatment included an IDH1 peptide vaccine. The receptors were sampled from a woman in her forties or fifties with glioma. CDR3s leave out the opening cysteine and the closing phenylalanine or tryptophan. The order of the fields is V gene, J gene, CDR3 protein.

>TRBV7-2|TRBJ2-7
ASSPGSGGSYEQY
>TRBV5-1|TRBJ1-1
ASSRGEGMNTEAF
>TRBV6-1|TRBJ2-5
ASSPPGAETQY
>TRBV6-1|TRBJ2-6
ASSGGQGLYGANVLT
>TRBV5-1|TRBJ1-2
ASSLGTVGYYGYT
>TRBV14|TRBJ1-4
ASSHYPDEKLF
>TRBV4-1|TRBJ2-4
ASSQGNIQY
>TRBV28|TRBJ2-3
ASSPLAGVLLSTDTQY
>TRBV7-9|TRBJ2-7
ASSSNRGPYEQY
>TRBV27|TRBJ1-3
ASSSLPPTGWENTIY
>TRBV9|TRBJ1-3
ASSVEVAGNTIY
>TRBV5-5|TRBJ1-6
ASSFELRRNSPLH
>TRBV5-1|TRBJ2-7
ASSPTPGYEQY
>TRBV27|TRBJ1-5
ASSPGGWHNQPQH
>TRBV20-1|TRBJ1-2
SDFRGDGYT
>TRBV5-1|TRBJ2-2
ASSNNAGLAGRGELF
>TRBV6-5|TRBJ2-5
ASSTSGVQETQY
>TRBV14|TRBJ1-5
ASSQETGPGGNQPQH
>TRBV5-1|TRBJ1-6
ASSLTGFLNSPLH
>TRBV10-3|TRBJ1-2
AISPGTDSYGYT
>TRBV19|TRBJ1-5
ATVPDRGPEQPQH
>TRBV5-1|TRBJ1-6
ASSLKGARDSPLH
>TRBV10-1|TRBJ2-3
ASSTGTGIY
>TRBV6-6|TRBJ1-1
ASSSNRNTEAF
>TRBV29-1|TRBJ2-1
SVRTSGGASYNEQF
>TRBV6-6|TRBJ1-4
ATQDSYNEKLF
>TRBV5-1|TRBJ2-7
ASSLPDRAQPYEQY
>TRBV7-3|TRBJ2-6
ASSIDNSGANVLT
>TRBV7-9|TRBJ1-4
ASSLGGSEKLF
>TRBV15|TRBJ1-2
ATSRENSPRGHGYT
>TRBV6-4|TRBJ2-3
ASSDNPGDTDTQY
>TRBV6-1|TRBJ2-7
ASSEEGGASYEQY
>TRBV28|TRBJ1-5
ASTLTGLSSPQH
>TRBV18|TRBJ2-3
ASSPYGDSTDTQY
>TRBV20-1|TRBJ2-3
SATLTDTQY
>TRBV9|TRBJ1-3
ASSPQGANSGNTIY